The clone carrying this T cell receptor beta chain was seen many times. As yet, its antigen is unknown. Amplification of the TCR beta CDR3 regions used RNA transcripts (as template). RT-PCR was first run with HTBI primers, then multiplex PCR in a second round. MiXCR was run by TCRdb on the multiplex PCR reads, yielding one entry per CDR3 protein. This sample has hundreds of thousands of distinct CDR3 sequences, with 22% found just once. These data belong to a study of Graves' ophthalmopathy and Graves' hyperthyroidism. Trimming shortened V by 1 base and J by 4 bases, and 15 bases separated the two germline ends. The CDR3 has 15 residues. The germline CDR1 and CDR2 sequences are SGDLS and YYNGEE. Study findings and constraints: Most thyroid clonotypes expanded beyond 0.001 frequency were also found in blood.

This receptor was identified in a woman under 30 with stable Graves' hyperthyroidism. Some clones in this sample may be carry-over from other donors' samples. The sequenced material came from peripheral blood. V and J are TRBV9 and TRBJ2-7; D is undetermined. The CDR3 reads CASSVSTGFEYEQYF. The CDR3 nucleotides are TGTGCCAGCAGCGTAAGTACCGGCTTTGAATACGAGCAGTACTTC.